This T cell receptor (beta chain) was recovered during a study of shared clonotypes between healthy human individuals. Overall study results and limits: Several donors had about 5% of their naive CD4 clonotypes in common. Rarefaction curves obtained for sorted subsets showed sequencing incomplete despite large depth.

The CDR3 has 15 amino acids. Per germline, CDR1 LNHDA and CDR2 SQIVND (reference sequence). V lost 7 bases to trimming and J lost 3 bases, with 16 bases between them. In the case of this clone: Its antigen is unidentified.

HIV-negative, healthy adults without recent acute infections or vaccinations were the donors. The authors ran the assay at deep level. Data came from immunoSEQ multiplex PCR; TCRdb stores just in-frame clones and leaves some out. In the table there are over a million clones, roughly 97% of which are singletons. This clonotype was sampled from a young man in good health. The specimen sequenced was naive CD4+ T cells sorted from blood. Subset denoted: CD45RA+ positively selected. V is TRBV19 and J is TRBJ1-5, with D unresolved. The DNA of the CDR3 is TGTGCCAGTACTCAAGGGTCGGTTTTCAATCAGCCCCAGCATTTT. Its protein product is CASTQGSVFNQPQHF.